The rows below give T cell receptor beta chains drawn from one sample of a study of T-cell reconstitution after alpha-beta-depleted transplantation in children. TCRdb reprocessed the PCR reads with MiXCR, giving one entry per CDR3 protein. The sample consists of 500,000 to 600,000 distinct CDR3 sequences, roughly 27% of them appearing once. The sequencing used PBMCs, collected before TCRalphabeta/CD19-depleted stem cell transplant. The receptors were sampled from a boy under two years old with Wiskott-Aldrich syndrome, due to receive a stem cell transplant. The CDR3 runs from the conserved cysteine through the conserved F or W.

j_call v_call cdr3_aa
TRBJ2-1 TRBV10-3 CASSLTSGSREQFF
TRBJ2-1 TRBV5-1 CASSRRGLAGWNEQFF
TRBJ2-1 TRBV30 CAWGFTAREEPYNEQFF
TRBJ2-5 TRBV20-1 CSANPTVQETQYF
TRBJ2-6 TRBV2 CASKNGANVLTF
TRBJ1-4 TRBV13 CASSLSSPAASEKLFF
TRBJ2-4 TRBV7-9 CASSLTADIQYF
TRBJ2-1 TRBV20-1 CSARVAYGQFF
TRBJ2-7 TRBV12-3/TRBV12-4 CASTKGGTEAYEQYF
TRBJ2-3 TRBV20-1 CSARDPLDTQYF
TRBJ2-1 TRBV5-6 CASSLGRIYNEQFF
TRBJ2-7 TRBV21-1 CASRRTSGTGEQYF